These T cell receptor beta chains were read from a single sample in a study of blood T cell repertoires in COVID-19. Assay used: immunoSEQ multiplex PCR; TCRdb lists only in-frame clones, some missing. The data show about 150,000 clones, with more than 75% seen just once and 5% held by the top ten. Sample: peripheral blood. All receptors come from a woman aged 50 to 60 with acute or convalescent COVID-19. The CDR3 runs from the conserved cysteine through the conserved F or W. A D gene is named only where the DNA matches it firmly. Part of the rows lack a size; the others show once, few, many or a class for expanded clones.

j_call: TRBJ2-3
clone_size: few
v_call: TRBV4-3
d_call: TRBD2
cdr3_nt: TGCGCCAGCAGCCGGACTAGCGGGAACACAGATACGCAGTATTTT
cdr3_aa: CASSRTSGNTDTQYF

j_call: TRBJ1-5
clone_size: -
v_call: TRBV6-5
d_call: -
cdr3_nt: TGTGCCAGCAGTAGGAGGGCAGCTCAGCCCCAGCATTTT
cdr3_aa: CASSRRAAQPQHF

j_call: TRBJ1-5
clone_size: -
v_call: TRBV9
d_call: -
cdr3_nt: TGTGCCAGCAGTCGAGAAGCAGGGGCGAGACAGCCCCAGCATTTT
cdr3_aa: CASSREAGARQPQHF

j_call: TRBJ2-2
clone_size: once
v_call: TRBV11-3
d_call: -
cdr3_nt: TGTGCCAGCAGCCCACAATGGAACACCGGGGAGCTGTTTTTT
cdr3_aa: CASSPQWNTGELFF

j_call: TRBJ1-6
clone_size: -
v_call: TRBV5-1
d_call: -
cdr3_nt: TGCGCCAGCAGCACTCCAGGGGATAATTCACCCCTCCACTTT
cdr3_aa: CASSTPGDNSPLHF

j_call: TRBJ1-1
clone_size: -
v_call: TRBV19
d_call: -
cdr3_nt: TGTGCCAGCTGGAAGAAACGGGGAACTGAAGCTTTCTTT
cdr3_aa: CASWKKRGTEAFF

j_call: TRBJ1-1
clone_size: few
v_call: TRBV12-1
d_call: -
cdr3_nt: -
cdr3_aa: CASSFAGGNIPLNTEAFF

j_call: TRBJ2-6
clone_size: -
v_call: TRBV5-5
d_call: -
cdr3_nt: TGTGCCAGCAGCTCTGAGGAGGGGACCGTCCTGACTTTC
cdr3_aa: CASSSEEGTVLTF

j_call: TRBJ2-5
clone_size: -
v_call: TRBV5-8
d_call: -
cdr3_nt: TGTGCCAGCAGCAAGCCAGAGACCCAGTACTTC
cdr3_aa: CASSKPETQYF

j_call: TRBJ1-4
clone_size: -
v_call: TRBV28
d_call: -
cdr3_nt: TGTGCCAGCAGTTTTGGGGGGGTCATTAATGAAAAACTGTTTTTT
cdr3_aa: CASSFGGVINEKLFF

j_call: TRBJ2-1
clone_size: -
v_call: TRBV19
d_call: -
cdr3_nt: TGTGCCAGTAGTATCCCTGAAGGGGGATACAATGAGCAGTTCTTC
cdr3_aa: CASSIPEGGYNEQFF

j_call: TRBJ2-1
clone_size: -
v_call: TRBV29-1
d_call: -
cdr3_nt: TGCAGCGTTCGCGCGACTACCCTAAATGAGCAGTTCTTC
cdr3_aa: CSVRATTLNEQFF

j_call: TRBJ2-5
clone_size: -
v_call: TRBV27
d_call: -
cdr3_nt: TGTGCCAGCAGTTACGGAACAGGGCCCCAAGAGACCCAGTACTTC
cdr3_aa: CASSYGTGPQETQYF

j_call: TRBJ2-6
clone_size: -
v_call: TRBV10-3
d_call: -
cdr3_nt: TGTGCCATCAGTGAGCCGGCGGCCTCTGGGGCCAACGTCCTGACTTTC
cdr3_aa: CAISEPAASGANVLTF

j_call: TRBJ1-1
clone_size: -
v_call: TRBV7-3
d_call: -
cdr3_nt: TGTGCCAGCAGCTTACAGGAGGACACTGAAGCTTTCTTT
cdr3_aa: CASSLQEDTEAFF

j_call: TRBJ1-5
clone_size: -
v_call: TRBV6-6
d_call: -
cdr3_nt: TGTGCCAGCAGGCTCGACACTTATAGCAATCAGCCCCAGCATTTT
cdr3_aa: CASRLDTYSNQPQHF

j_call: TRBJ1-1
clone_size: -
v_call: TRBV6-5
d_call: -
cdr3_nt: TGTGCCAGCAGTTACGACAGAATGAACACTGAAGCTTTCTTT
cdr3_aa: CASSYDRMNTEAFF

j_call: TRBJ1-1
clone_size: few
v_call: TRBV6-5
d_call: TRBD1
cdr3_nt: TGTGCCAGCAACCATCCCGGACAGGATGAGGCTTTCTTT
cdr3_aa: CASNHPGQDEAFF